Below, 9 T cell receptor beta chains from the same sample are listed, as sequenced in a study of response to subunit inactivated influenza vaccine. TCRdb redid the calling of the RT-PCR reads with MiXCR, one entry per CDR3 protein. This table has roughly 190,000 distinct CDR3 sequences, 14% appearing once. The material was CD8+ T cells sorted from PBMCs, obtained 4 to 6 days after vaccination. The receptors shown here come from a man in his fifties who received an inactivated influenza vaccine.

This clonotype showed up just a few times. The V and J genes are TRBV6-5 and TRBJ2-1; D could derive from TRBD1 or TRBD2 (5 bases each). Germline V gene sequence: CDR1 MNHEY, CDR2 SVGAGI. With 0 bases removed from V and 5 bases from J, the gap between germline ends came to 11 bases. The CDR3 runs to 15 residues. The CDR3 nucleotides read TGTGCCAGCAGTTACTCTATTGGGGGAGACAATGAGCAGTTCTTC. Protein sequence: CASSYSIGGDNEQFF.

This clonotype was found a few times. This chain connects TRBV7-9 to TRBJ2-1, with TRBD1 matching 11 bases. Germline CDR1 is SEHNR and CDR2 is FQNEAQ (reference sequence). The V gene end was trimmed by 1 base and the J gene end by 6 bases; junction bases not matched to a gene: 5. The CDR3 loop spans 16 amino acids. The CDR3 nucleotides are TGTGCCAGCAGCTTAGTCGGGACAGGGGGTTCCAATGAGCAGTTCTTC. Translating gives CASSLVGTGGSNEQFF. The full variable domain, rest sourced from reference TRBV7-9 and TRBJ2-1, is DTGVSQNPRHKITKRGQNVTFRCDPISEHNRLYWYRQTLGQGPEFLTYFQNEAQLEKSRLLSDRFSAERPKGSFSTLEIQRTEQGDSAMYLCASSLVGTGGSNEQFFGPGTRLTVL.

The sample holds a few counts of this clonotype. This chain's CDR3 is CASSFSQEAFF. In nucleotides, the CDR3 is TGTGCCAGCAGCTTTTCCCAGGAAGCTTTCTTT. The V call is TRBV11-2, the J call TRBJ1-1; no definite D call. Germline V gene lookup returns CDR1 SGHAT and CDR2 FQNNGV. This CDR3 is 11 amino acids long. The V and J ends lost 3 bases and 8 bases respectively, with 7 bases between them. Combining the CDR3 with reference TRBV11-2 and TRBJ1-1 gives the whole variable domain EAGVAQSPRYKIIEKRQSVAFWCNPISGHATLYWYQQILGQGPKLLIQFQNNGVVDDSQLPKDRFSAERLKGVDSTLKIQPAKLEDSAVYLCASSFSQEAFFGQGTRLTVV.

This clonotype has at least ten counts. The V call is TRBV12-3 or TRBV12-4, the J call TRBJ2-1; 14 positions match TRBD2. This CDR3 is built from 16 residues. Trimming cost V 5 bases and J 6 bases; bases outside gene matches: 6. The CDR3 loop reads CASSTPGTSGSNEQFF. DNA of the CDR3: TGTGCCAGCAGTACGCCCGGGACTAGCGGGAGCAATGAGCAGTTCTTC.

This clonotype was detected a few times. This rearrangement joins TRBV4-2 to TRBJ2-5; 9 nucleotides match TRBD1. The CDR3 covers 17 residues. In germline, CDR1 is LGHNA, CDR2 YNFKEQ. V lost 4 bases and J lost 2; bases outside the gene matches: 11. The CDR3 here is CASSRGSTGTGQETQYF. CDR3 nucleotide sequence: TGTGCCAGCAGCCGAGGGTCCACCGGGACAGGGCAAGAGACCCAGTACTTC.

This sequence joins TRBV7-9 and TRBJ1-5; D gene uncertain. The V end was cut by 3 bases, the J end by 8 bases, with 2 bases between. In germline, CDR1 is SEHNR, CDR2 FQNEAQ (reference sequence). This CDR3 region has 10 residues. The CDR3 loop is CASSFKPQHF. The CDR3 region has the DNA TGTGCCAGCAGCTTTAAGCCCCAGCATTTT.

The CDR3 DNA is TGTGCCAGCAGTCCTCGAGGAAGGGACAGATTCTACGAGCAGTACTTC. Protein sequence: CASSPRGRDRFYEQYF. The chain recombines TRBV7-8 with TRBJ2-7; TRBD1 aligns across 7 bases. J gave up 3 bases and V 6 bases, and 14 bases lay outside the gene matches. There are 16 residues in the CDR3. The germline CDR1 and CDR2 sequences are SGHVS and FQNEAQ.

The chain is built from TRBV20-1 and TRBJ1-1; D is ambiguous. With 1 base removed from V and 4 bases from J, the gap between germline ends came to 10 bases. Germline-derived CDR1 and CDR2 are DFQATT and SNEGSKA (reference sequence). The CDR3 is 13 residues long. CDR3 sequence (DNA): TGCAGTGCTAGAGCTTTGTCTGGCACTGAAGCTTTCTTT. It translates to CSARALSGTEAFF.

This rearrangement joins TRBV6-5 to TRBJ1-3; D is undetermined. V was pared by 2 bases and J by 0 bases, with 5 bases between. The CDR3 covers 14 residues. CDR1 is MNHEY, CDR2 SVGAGI, per germline. This chain's CDR3 is CASSYISSGNTIYF. CDR3 nucleotides: TGTGCCAGCAGTTACATAAGCTCTGGAAACACCATATATTTT.